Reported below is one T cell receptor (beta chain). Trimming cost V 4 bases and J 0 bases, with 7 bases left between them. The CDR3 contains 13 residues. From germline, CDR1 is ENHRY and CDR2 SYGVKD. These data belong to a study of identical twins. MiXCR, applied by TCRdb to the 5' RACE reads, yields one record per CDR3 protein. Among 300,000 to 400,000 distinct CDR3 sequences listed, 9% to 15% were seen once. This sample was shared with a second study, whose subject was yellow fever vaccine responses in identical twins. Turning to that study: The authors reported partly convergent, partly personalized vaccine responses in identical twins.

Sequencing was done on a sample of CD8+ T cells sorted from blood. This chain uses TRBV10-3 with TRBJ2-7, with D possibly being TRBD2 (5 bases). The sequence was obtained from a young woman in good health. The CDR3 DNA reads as TGTGCCATCAGTGGTGAGGGCTCCTACGAGCAGTACTTC. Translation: CAISGEGSYEQYF.